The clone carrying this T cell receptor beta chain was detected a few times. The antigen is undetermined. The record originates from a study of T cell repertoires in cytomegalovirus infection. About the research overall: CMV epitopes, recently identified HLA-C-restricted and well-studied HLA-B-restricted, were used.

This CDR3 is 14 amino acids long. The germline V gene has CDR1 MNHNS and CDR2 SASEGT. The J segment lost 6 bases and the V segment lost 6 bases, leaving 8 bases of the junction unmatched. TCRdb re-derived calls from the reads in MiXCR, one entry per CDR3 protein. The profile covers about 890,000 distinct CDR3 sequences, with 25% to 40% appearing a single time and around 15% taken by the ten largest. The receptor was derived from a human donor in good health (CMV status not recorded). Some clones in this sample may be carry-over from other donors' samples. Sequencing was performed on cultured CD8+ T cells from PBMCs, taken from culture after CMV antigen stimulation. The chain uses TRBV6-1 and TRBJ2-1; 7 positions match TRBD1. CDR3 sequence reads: CASRLTGVPNEQFF. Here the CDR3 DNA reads TGTGCCAGCAGATTAACAGGGGTCCCCAATGAGCAGTTCTTC.